These 11 T cell receptor beta chains originate from one sample sequenced in a study of blood T cell repertoires in COVID-19. The table came from immunoSEQ multiplex PCR; TCRdb's copy has only in-frame clones and leaves some out. The sample holds 200,000 to 250,000 clones; about 90% are singletons and the top ten take 2% to 3%. The material sequenced was peripheral blood. Source of these receptors: a man in his thirties or forties with COVID-19, enrolled during active disease.

The J gene is TRBJ2-1, the V gene TRBV20-1; 8 nucleotides line up with TRBD2. Per the germline V gene, CDR1 is DFQATT and CDR2 is SNEGSKA (reference sequence). The CDR3 length is 16 residues. The ends lost 3 bases at V and 4 bases at J; junction bases unmatched: 11. As DNA, the CDR3 is TGCAGTGCTAGTATTCTCGGGAGGGCGGCATACAATGAGCAGTTCTTC. Translating gives CSASILGRAAYNEQFF.

V is TRBV7-2 and J is TRBJ2-1; 14 bases are shared with TRBD2. The CDR3 is 15 amino acids. Trimming at V came to 6 bases and at J to 6 bases, leaving 4 bases not matched to a gene. The germline gives CDR1 SGHTA, CDR2 FQGNSA. The DNA for the CDR3 is TGTGCCAGCAGTTTGACTAGCGGGGGGGTCAATGAGCAGTTCTTC. Translation: CASSLTSGGVNEQFF.

J is TRBJ2-5 and V is TRBV11-2; 10 bases fit TRBD2. This CDR3 is 15 amino acids long. Trimming cost V 2 bases and J 7 bases; bases outside gene matches: 7. Per the germline V gene, CDR1 is SGHAT and CDR2 is FQNNGV. The CDR3 DNA follows: TGTGCCAGCAGCTTATCAACTAGCGGGGTTGGGACCCAGTACTTC. Protein: CASSLSTSGVGTQYF.

The rearrangement uses TRBV28 and TRBJ2-4, with D possibly matching TRBD1 (5 bases). Germline values: CDR1 MDHEN, CDR2 SYDVKM. With 3 bases removed from V and 0 bases from J, the gap between germline ends came to 12 bases. The CDR3 has 16 amino acids. CDR3 sequence: CASSFTHRLAKNIQYF. In DNA form, the CDR3 reads TGTGCCAGCAGTTTCACCCACAGGTTAGCCAAAAACATTCAGTACTTC.

This clone was found once. The rearrangement links TRBV6-5 to TRBJ1-2; 7 bases map to TRBD1. Germline-derived CDR1 and CDR2 are MNHEY and SVGAGI. V trimming: 7 bases; J trimming: 1 base; junction bases outside the gene matches: 9. The CDR3 is 15 amino acids. CDR3 DNA sequence: TGTGCCAGCATCCCGGGACAGCAATTTAACTATGGCTACACCTTC. Translated, it gives CASIPGQQFNYGYTF.

The chain combines TRBV3-1 (or the pseudogene TRBV3-2) with TRBJ1-6; a weak D match, TRBD1 (5 bases). Germline CDR1 reads LGHDT; CDR2 reads YNNKEL (reference sequence). This CDR3 is built from 24 residues. Trimming took off 0 bases at V and 0 bases at J, with 30 bases between the two ends. The CDR3 DNA reads TGTGCCAGCAGCCAAGACGCCCATCGGGAGGGGCTGGTAGTATCGAGCTCCTATAATTCACCCCTCCACTTT. This encodes CASSQDAHREGLVVSSSYNSPLHF.

V and J are TRBV5-1 and TRBJ1-2, with D perhaps matching TRBD1 (5 bases). Germline V gives CDR1 SGHRS, CDR2 YFSETQ. CDR3 length equals 13 residues. Trimming stripped 2 bases from V and 8 bases from J, with 13 bases between. The CDR3 DNA is TGCGCCAGCAGCTTCGGCCGGGACTTCGGCTACACCTTC. Translated: CASSFGRDFGYTF. Using reference TRBV5-1 and TRBJ1-2 for the parts outside the CDR3, the full variable domain is KAGVTQTPRYLIKTRGQQVTLSCSPISGHRSVSWYQQTPGQGLQFLFEYFSETQRNKGNFPGRFSGRQFSNSRSEMNVSTLELGDSALYLCASSFGRDFGYTFGSGTRLTVV.

The gene calls are TRBV19 and TRBJ1-5; no clear D. Germline V gene data show CDR1 as LNHDA and CDR2 as SQIVND (reference sequence). Trimming left V 2 bases short and J 7 bases short, with 9 bases between. CDR3 length equals 13 residues. This CDR3 is CASSITLQQPQHF. The CDR3 coding sequence is TGTGCCAGTAGTATAACATTACAGCAGCCCCAGCATTTT.

This chain connects TRBV2 to TRBJ2-1, with TRBD2 matching over 9 bases. Germline CDR1 reads SNHLY; CDR2 reads FYNNEI. J lost 13 bases, V lost 4 bases, and 17 bases had no gene match. This CDR3 comprises 16 residues. The chain's CDR3 is CASSGGTRTSVSEQFF. The DNA of the CDR3 is TGTGCCAGCAGTGGGGGGACCAGGACTAGCGTTAGTGAACAGTTCTTC.

CDR3 sequence: CASSLGRGYGYTF. The DNA of the CDR3 is TGTGCCAGCAGCTTAGGACGGGGATATGGCTACACCTTC. J is TRBJ1-2 and V is TRBV13; no firm D call. V was cut by 0 bases and J by 5 bases, with 7 bases left in between. The germline V gene encodes CDR1 PRHDT and CDR2 FYEKMQ (reference sequence). The CDR3 runs 13 residues. Looking up the rest from reference TRBV13 and TRBJ1-2 gives the full variable domain: AAGVIQSPRHLIKEKRETATLKCYPIPRHDTVYWYQQGPGQDPQFLISFYEKMQSDKGSIPDRFSAQQFSDYHSELNMSSLELGDSALYFCASSLGRGYGYTFGSGTRLTVV.

The chain links TRBV27 to TRBJ2-7; 10 nucleotides agree with TRBD1. The CDR3 is made up of 12 amino acids. The trim removed 6 bases at V and 7 bases at J, leaving 3 bases unmatched. Looked up from germline, CDR1 is MNHEY and CDR2 is SMNVEV (reference sequence). In nucleotides, the CDR3 is TGTGCCAGCAGCCGGACAGGGGGTGAGCAGTACTTC. It specifies CASSRTGGEQYF.